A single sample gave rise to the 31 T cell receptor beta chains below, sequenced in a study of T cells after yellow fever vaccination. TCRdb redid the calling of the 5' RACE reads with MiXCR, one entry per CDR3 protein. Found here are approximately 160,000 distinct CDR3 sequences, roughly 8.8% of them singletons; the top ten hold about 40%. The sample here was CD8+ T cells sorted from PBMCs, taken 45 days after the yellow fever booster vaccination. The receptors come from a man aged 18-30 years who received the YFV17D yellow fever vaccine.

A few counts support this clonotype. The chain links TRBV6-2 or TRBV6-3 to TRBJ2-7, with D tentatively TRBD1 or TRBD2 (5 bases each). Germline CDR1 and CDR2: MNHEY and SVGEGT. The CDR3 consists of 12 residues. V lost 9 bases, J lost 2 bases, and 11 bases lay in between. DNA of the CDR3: TGTGCCAGACGGGACGTCACCTACGAGCAGTACGTC. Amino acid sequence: CARRDVTYEQYV.

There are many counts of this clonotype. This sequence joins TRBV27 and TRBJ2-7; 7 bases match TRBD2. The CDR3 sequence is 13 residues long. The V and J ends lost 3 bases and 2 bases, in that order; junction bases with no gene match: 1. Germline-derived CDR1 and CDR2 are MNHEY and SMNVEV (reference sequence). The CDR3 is CASSFREAYEQYF. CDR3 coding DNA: TGTGCCAGCAGTTTCCGGGAGGCCTACGAGCAGTACTTC.

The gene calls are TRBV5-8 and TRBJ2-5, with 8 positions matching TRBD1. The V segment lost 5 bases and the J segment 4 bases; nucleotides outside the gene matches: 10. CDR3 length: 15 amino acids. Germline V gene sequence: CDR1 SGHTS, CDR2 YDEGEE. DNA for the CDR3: TGTGCCAGCAGTGAGGGCACAGGGGGGCCAGAGACCCAGTACTTC. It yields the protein CASSEGTGGPETQYF.

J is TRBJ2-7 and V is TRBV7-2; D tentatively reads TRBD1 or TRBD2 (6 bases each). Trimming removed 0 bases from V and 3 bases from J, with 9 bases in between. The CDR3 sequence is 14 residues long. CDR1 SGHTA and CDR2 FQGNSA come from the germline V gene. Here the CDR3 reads CASSLAGGNYEQYF. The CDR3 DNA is TGTGCCAGCAGCTTAGCGGGGGGCAACTACGAGCAGTACTTC.

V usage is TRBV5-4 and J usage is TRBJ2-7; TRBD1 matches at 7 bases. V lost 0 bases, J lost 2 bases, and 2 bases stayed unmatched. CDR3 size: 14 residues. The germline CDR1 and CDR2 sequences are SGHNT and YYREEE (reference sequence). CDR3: CASSLAQGAYEQYF. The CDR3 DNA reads TGTGCCAGCAGCTTGGCTCAGGGGGCCTACGAGCAGTACTTC.

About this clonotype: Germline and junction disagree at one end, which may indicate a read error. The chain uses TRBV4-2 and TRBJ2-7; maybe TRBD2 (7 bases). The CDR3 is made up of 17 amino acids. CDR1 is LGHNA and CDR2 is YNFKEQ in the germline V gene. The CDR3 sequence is CASSQEGRGAFSYEQNF. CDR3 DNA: TGTGCCAGCAGCCAAGAAGGTCGGGGGGCCTTCTCCTACGAGCAGAACTTC.

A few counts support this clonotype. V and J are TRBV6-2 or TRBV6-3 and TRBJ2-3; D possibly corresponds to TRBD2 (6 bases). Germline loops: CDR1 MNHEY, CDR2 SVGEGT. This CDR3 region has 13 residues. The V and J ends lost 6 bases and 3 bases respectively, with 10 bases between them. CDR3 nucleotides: TGTGCCAGCAGCGGGACTGTAACAGATACGCAGTATTTT. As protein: CASSGTVTDTQYF.

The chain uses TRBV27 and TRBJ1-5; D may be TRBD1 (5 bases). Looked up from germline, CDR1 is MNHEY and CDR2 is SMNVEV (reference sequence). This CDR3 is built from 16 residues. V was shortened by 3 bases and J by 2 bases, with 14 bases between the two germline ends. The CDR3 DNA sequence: TGTGCCAGCAGTTTTATCTCGCAGGGCGGCAATCAGCCCCAGCATTTT. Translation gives CASSFISQGGNQPQHF.

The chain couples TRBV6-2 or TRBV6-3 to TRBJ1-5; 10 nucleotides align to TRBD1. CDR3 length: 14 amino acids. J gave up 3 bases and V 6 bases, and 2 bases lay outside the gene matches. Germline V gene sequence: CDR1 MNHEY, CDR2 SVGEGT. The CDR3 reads CASRGQGLNQPQHF. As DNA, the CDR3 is TGTGCCAGCAGGGGACAGGGGCTCAATCAGCCCCAGCATTTT.

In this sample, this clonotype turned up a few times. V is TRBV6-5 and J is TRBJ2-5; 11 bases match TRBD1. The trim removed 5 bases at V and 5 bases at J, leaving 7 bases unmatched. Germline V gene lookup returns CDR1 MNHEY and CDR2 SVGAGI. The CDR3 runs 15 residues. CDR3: CASSAGTGGRETQYF. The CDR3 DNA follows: TGTGCCAGCAGTGCCGGGACAGGGGGTAGGGAGACCCAGTACTTC.

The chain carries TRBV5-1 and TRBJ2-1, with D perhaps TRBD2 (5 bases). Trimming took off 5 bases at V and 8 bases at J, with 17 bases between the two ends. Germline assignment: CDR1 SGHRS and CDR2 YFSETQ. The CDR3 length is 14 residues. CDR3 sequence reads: CASRGSGLHDEQFF. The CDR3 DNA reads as TGCGCCAGCAGGGGGAGCGGCTTACACGATGAGCAGTTCTTC.

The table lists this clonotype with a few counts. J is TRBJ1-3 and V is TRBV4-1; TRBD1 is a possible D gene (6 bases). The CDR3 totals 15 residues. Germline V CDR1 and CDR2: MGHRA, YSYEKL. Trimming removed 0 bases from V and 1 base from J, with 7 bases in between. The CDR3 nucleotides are TGCGCCAGCAGCCAAGATACAGGGTCTGGAAACACCATATATTTT. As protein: CASSQDTGSGNTIYF.

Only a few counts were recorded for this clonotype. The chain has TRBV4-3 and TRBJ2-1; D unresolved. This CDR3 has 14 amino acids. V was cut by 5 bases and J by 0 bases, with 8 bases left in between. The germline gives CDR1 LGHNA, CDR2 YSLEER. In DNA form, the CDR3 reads TGCGCCAGCAGCTCACGTACCTCCTACAATGAGCAGTTCTTC. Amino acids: CASSSRTSYNEQFF.

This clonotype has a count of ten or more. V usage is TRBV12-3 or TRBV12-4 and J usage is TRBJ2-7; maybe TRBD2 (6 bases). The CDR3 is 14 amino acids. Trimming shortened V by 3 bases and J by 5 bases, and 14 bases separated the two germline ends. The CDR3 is CASSLEGLFDEQYF. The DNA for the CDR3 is TGTGCCAGCAGTTTGGAGGGGCTGTTCGACGAGCAGTACTTC.

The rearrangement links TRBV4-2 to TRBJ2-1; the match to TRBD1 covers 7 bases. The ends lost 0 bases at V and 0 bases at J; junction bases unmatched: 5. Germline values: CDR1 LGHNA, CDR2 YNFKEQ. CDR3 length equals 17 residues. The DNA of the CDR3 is TGTGCCAGCAGCCAAGACTCGACAGGGAGCTCCTACAATGAGCAGTTCTTC. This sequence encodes CASSQDSTGSSYNEQFF.

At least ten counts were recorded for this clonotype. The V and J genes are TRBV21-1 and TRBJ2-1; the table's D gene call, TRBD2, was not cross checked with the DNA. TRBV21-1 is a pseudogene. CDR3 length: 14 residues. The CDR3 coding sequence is TGTGCCAGCAGCACCTCCCCAGCGGGAGAAGAGCAGTTCTTC. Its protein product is CASSTSPAGEEQFF.

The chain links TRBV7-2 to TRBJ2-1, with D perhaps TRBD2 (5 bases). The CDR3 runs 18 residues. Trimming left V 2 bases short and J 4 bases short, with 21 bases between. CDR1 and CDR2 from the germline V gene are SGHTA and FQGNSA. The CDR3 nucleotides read TGTGCCAGCAGCTTAATAGATATAGGACTCCCTATTTACAATGAGCAGTTCTTC. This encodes CASSLIDIGLPIYNEQFF.

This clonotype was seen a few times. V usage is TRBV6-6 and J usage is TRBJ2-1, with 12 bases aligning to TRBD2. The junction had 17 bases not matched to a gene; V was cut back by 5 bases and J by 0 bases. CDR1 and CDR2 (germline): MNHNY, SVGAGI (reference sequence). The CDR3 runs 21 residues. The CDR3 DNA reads TGTGCCAGCAGTCGGGAGGGGCTAGGGACTAGCGGGTTACGCTCCTACAATGAGCAGTTCTTC. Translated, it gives CASSREGLGTSGLRSYNEQFF.

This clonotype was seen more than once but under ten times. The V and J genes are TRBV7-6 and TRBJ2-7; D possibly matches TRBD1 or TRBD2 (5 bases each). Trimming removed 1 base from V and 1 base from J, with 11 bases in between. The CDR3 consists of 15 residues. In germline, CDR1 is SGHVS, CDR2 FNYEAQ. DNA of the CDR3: TGTGCCAGCAGCTTAGGGGACGGCCAATCCTACGAGCAGTACGTC. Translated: CASSLGDGQSYEQYV.

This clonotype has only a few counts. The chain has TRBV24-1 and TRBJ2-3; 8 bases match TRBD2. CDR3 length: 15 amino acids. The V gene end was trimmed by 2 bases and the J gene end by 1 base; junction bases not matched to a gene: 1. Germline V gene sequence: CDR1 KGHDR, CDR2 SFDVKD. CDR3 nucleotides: TGTGCCACCAGTGATTCACTAGCGGGCACAGATACGCAGTATTTT. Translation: CATSDSLAGTDTQYF.

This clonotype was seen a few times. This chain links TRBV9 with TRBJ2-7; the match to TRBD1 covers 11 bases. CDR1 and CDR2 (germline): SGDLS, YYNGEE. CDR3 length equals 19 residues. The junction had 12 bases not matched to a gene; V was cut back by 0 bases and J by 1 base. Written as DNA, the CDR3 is TGTGCCAGCAGCGTAGCTTACCGGGACAGGGGGGATTTTTCCTACGAGCAGTACGTC. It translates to CASSVAYRDRGDFSYEQYV.

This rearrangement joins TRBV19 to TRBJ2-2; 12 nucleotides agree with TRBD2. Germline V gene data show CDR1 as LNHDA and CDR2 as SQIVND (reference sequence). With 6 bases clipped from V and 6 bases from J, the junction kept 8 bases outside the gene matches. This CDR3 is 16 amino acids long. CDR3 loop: CASRGLAGGPAGELFF. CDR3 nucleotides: TGTGCCAGTAGAGGGCTAGCGGGGGGGCCGGCCGGGGAGCTGTTTTTT.

The CDR3 nucleotides are TGTGCCAGCAGCCCGAGGGAGCAGGGGGAGTGGACAGATACGCAGTATTTT. Translating it yields CASSPREQGEWTDTQYF. This chain uses TRBV9 with TRBJ2-3; 7 bases fit TRBD1. The V gene end was trimmed by 4 bases and the J gene end by 3 bases; junction bases not matched to a gene: 14. The CDR3 length is 17 residues. Per the germline V gene, CDR1 is SGDLS and CDR2 is YYNGEE.

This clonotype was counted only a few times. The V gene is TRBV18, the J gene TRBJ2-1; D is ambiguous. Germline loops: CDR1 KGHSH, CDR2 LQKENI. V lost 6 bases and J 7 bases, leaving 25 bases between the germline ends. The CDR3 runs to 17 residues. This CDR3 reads CASSPSSDRLDGNEQFF. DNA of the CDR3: TGTGCCAGCTCCCCATCCTCGGACCGTCTTGACGGAAATGAGCAGTTCTTC.

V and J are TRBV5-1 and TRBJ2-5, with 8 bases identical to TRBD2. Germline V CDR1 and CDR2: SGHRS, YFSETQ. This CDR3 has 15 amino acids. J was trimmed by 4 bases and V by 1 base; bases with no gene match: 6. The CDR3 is CASSLLAGMGETQYF. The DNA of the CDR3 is TGCGCCAGCAGCTTGTTAGCGGGGATGGGAGAGACCCAGTACTTC.

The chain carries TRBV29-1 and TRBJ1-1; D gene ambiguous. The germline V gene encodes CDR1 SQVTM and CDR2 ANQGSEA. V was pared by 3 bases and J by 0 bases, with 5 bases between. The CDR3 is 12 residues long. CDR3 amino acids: CSVEYVNTEAFF. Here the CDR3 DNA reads TGCAGCGTTGAGTACGTGAACACTGAAGCTTTCTTT.

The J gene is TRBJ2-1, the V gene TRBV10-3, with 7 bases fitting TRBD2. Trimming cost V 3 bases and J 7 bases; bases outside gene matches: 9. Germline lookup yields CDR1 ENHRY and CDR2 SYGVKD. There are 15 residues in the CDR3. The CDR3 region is CAISDGTGGNNEQFF. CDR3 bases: TGTGCCATCAGTGATGGGACGGGGGGTAATAATGAGCAGTTCTTC.

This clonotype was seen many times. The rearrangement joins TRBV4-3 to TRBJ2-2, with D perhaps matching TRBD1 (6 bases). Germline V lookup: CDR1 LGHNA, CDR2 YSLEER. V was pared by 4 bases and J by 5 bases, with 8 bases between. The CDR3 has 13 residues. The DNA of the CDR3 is TGCGCCAGCAGCCGGGGGACAACCGGGGAGCTGTTTTTT. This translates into CASSRGTTGELFF.

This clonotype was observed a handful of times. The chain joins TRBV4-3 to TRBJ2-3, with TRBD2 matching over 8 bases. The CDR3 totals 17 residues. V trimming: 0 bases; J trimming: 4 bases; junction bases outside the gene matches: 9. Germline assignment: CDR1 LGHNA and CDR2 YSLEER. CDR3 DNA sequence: TGCGCCAGCAGCCAAGATGTTGGCGGGGGGATCCCAGATACGCAGTATTTT. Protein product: CASSQDVGGGIPDTQYF.

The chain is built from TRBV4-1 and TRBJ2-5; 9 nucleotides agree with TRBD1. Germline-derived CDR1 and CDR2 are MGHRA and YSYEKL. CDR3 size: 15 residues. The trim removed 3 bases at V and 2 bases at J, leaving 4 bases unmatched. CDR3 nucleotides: TGCGCCAGCAGCCACCCCGGGACAGGGCAAGAGACCCAGTACTTC. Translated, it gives CASSHPGTGQETQYF.

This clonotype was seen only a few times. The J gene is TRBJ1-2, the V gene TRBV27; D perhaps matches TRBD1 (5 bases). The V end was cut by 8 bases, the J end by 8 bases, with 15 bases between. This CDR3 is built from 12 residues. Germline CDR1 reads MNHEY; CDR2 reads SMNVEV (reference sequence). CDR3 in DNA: TGTGCCAGCCGGACACTCCTTGGGGGCTACACCTTC. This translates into CASRTLLGGYTF.